A single TCR beta chain is shown here with its context. This clone was seen a handful of times. What this receptor recognizes is not known. The record has no base qualities; no much larger clone is one base away. The immunoSEQ Assay, a bias-controlled multiplex PCR, was used to amplify TCRbeta CDR3 regions from genomic DNA. The study's own analysis went as follows. The number of nucleated cells in each sample was estimated by amplification of reference gene primers within the assay. Sequence reads were collapsed and filtered to measure the absolute abundance of every unique TCRbeta CDR3 rearrangement. For each sample, productive Simpson clonality was calculated as the square root of Simpson's diversity index across productive rearrangements. Sourced from immuneACCESS, this table was stored by TCRdb with only in-frame sequences that have V and J called. A share of the clones is absent; for the studies checked, an unresolved V gene accounts for under half, and the remainder has no known explanation. For V, J and clone size, that table is used; D and trimming come from the DNA. The sample records around 120,000 clones, approximately 82% of which are singletons. The ten biggest clones cover roughly 10% of the sample.

The collaborating institutions used their own protocols to collect whole blood in K2EDTA tubes. Collaborator samples were shipped for TCRbeta analysis as frozen whole blood, isolated PBMCs, or DNA extracted from either sample type. V was cut back by 4 bases and J by 6 bases, leaving a gap of 16 bases between them. According to the germline V gene (reference sequence), CDR1 reads SGHKS and CDR2 reads YYEKEE. Measured from the cysteine to the phenylalanine, the CDR3 is 14 residues long. The kept DNA is CDR3 alone, 42 bases in frame from the first base. The data were obtained in a study of blood T cell repertoires in COVID-19 (dated by TCRdb to about 2020). With regard to the full study: Collaborator samples came from the United States, Italy and Spain and covered acute and convalescent phases of COVID-19. The samples were drawn from two sources: the first 160 participants of the ongoing ImmuneRACE study, and 1,254 subjects contributed by 6 global collaborators. The sample metadata nearly always contained a de-identified subject ID, COVID-19 status, age in years and sex. Subjects who had been exposed to COVID-19, were actively infected with it, or had recovered from it provided the deeply sampled blood TCRbeta repertoires that made up the dataset. The repertoires were made available in a free public database intended to serve as a resource for research on the immune response to SARS-CoV-2. The material from the prospective study consisted of cDNA or gDNA derived from T cells, B-cell-depleted T cells, or PBMCs. HLA class I and class II types, where available, came from metadata supplied by the sample provider rather than from assay-based typing. General conclusions and limits of the study: The amount of clinical and demographic metadata varied by source and participant and was provided uncurated.

This receptor was identified in a man between 35 and 55 years old with active or convalescent COVID-19. The chain is encoded by TRBV5-5 joined to TRBJ1-1; the D gene is perhaps TRBD1, on 5 matching bases. What was sequenced was peripheral blood. The nucleotides are TGTGCCAGCAGCCTCCAGGGTGGAAAGGCTGAAGCTTTCTTT. Translation gives CASSLQGGKAEAFF.